This T cell receptor beta chain was documented in a study of blood T cell repertoires in COVID-19 (dated by TCRdb to 2018 to 2021). As for the study more broadly: Samples from collaborators originated in the United States, Italy and Spain and spanned both the acute and convalescent phases of COVID-19. Samples were obtained from the ongoing ImmuneRACE study (first 160 participants) and from 1,254 subjects provided by 6 global collaborators. Nearly every sample came with metadata listing a de-identified subject ID, COVID-19 status, age in years and sex. The material from the prospective study consisted of cDNA or gDNA derived from T cells, B-cell-depleted T cells, or PBMCs. Subjects who had been exposed to COVID-19, were actively infected with it, or had recovered from it provided the deeply sampled blood TCRbeta repertoires that made up the dataset. Where available, HLA class I and class II types were taken from metadata supplied by the sample provider and were not determined by assay-based typing. The repertoires were released in a freely available public database intended as a resource for research on the immune response to SARS-CoV-2.

TCRbeta CDR3 regions were amplified from genomic DNA by means of the immunoSEQ Assay, a bias-controlled multiplex PCR. In the authors' own workflow: The number of nucleated cells in each sample was estimated by amplification of reference gene primers within the assay. To quantify the absolute abundance of each unique TCRbeta CDR3 rearrangement, sequence reads were collapsed and filtered. Productive Simpson clonality was computed per sample as the square root of Simpson's diversity index over productive rearrangements. TCRdb mirrors the immuneACCESS table, restricted to in-frame sequences. Some clones are absent from its copies; in checked studies, under half trace to an unresolved V gene, and the reason for the others is unknown. V and J calls and clone size are as listed in that table; D and trimming were resolved from the DNA. Across this sample there are 100,000 to 150,000 clones, with over 70% seen only once. The top ten constitute 3.8% of the sample.

In the germline V gene (reference sequence), CDR1 corresponds to GTSNPN and CDR2 to SVGIG. Reading from cysteine to phenylalanine, the CDR3 counts 12 amino acids. CDR3 DNA is the only sequence kept; it has 36 bases, read in frame from the first base. Trimming costs V 8 bases and J 8 bases, and their ends lie 18 bases apart. Note on this clone: Its antigen is unknown. No base quality values were provided; no much bigger clone lies one nucleotide off.

Broader findings and caveats from the paper: How much clinical and demographic metadata was included differed by source and by participant, and the metadata was provided uncurated.

Whole blood was collected in K2EDTA tubes by collaborating institutions according to the institutions' own protocols. Collaborator samples were shipped for TCRbeta analysis as frozen whole blood, isolated PBMCs, or DNA extracted from either sample type. The sequencing input was peripheral blood. The TCR originated in a woman in her forties or fifties with acute or convalescent COVID-19. Rearrangement joined TRBV30 to TRBJ1-2; possibly the D gene is TRBD1, per 6 matching bases. The DNA sequence is as follows: TGTGCCCGGGGGCGAGGGCAGTTGGGCTACACCTTC. This codes for CARGRGQLGYTF.